Listed below are T cell receptor beta chains from one sample, sequenced in a study of T-cell memory formation after mild COVID-19. TCRdb re-called the 5' RACE reads through MiXCR, storing one row per CDR3 protein. Of about 130,000 distinct CDR3 sequences detected, roughly 24% appear once; the ten largest clones hold approximately 25%. The sample comprised PBMCs or a T cell subset sorted from them (not recorded which). These receptors were obtained from an adult woman who had mild COVID-19 (a few samples of this study predate the infection). Cell type and time point are not known. Both conserved end residues are part of each CDR3. D genes are given only for firm matches. For some rows the clone size is stated as once, few or many, or as a class when expanded; others skip it.

j_gene | abundance | v_gene | d_gene | CDR3nt | CDR3aa
TRBJ2-7 | - | TRBV3-1 | - | TGTGCCAGCAGCCAAGATCCCAGGAGCTCCTACGAGCAGTACTTC | CASSQDPRSSYEQYF
TRBJ2-2 | - | TRBV11-2 | - | TGTGCCAGCAGCTTAGTGTTGGGAAGCGGCACCGGGGAGCTGTTTTTT | CASSLVLGSGTGELFF
TRBJ2-2 | - | TRBV29-1 | - | TGCAGCGTTTTGGAGCAAAACACCGGGGAGCTGTTTTTT | CSVLEQNTGELFF
TRBJ2-5 | - | TRBV6-5 | - | TGTGCCAGCAGTTACGGGTCGGAGAACCAAGAGACCCAGTACTTC | CASSYGSENQETQYF
TRBJ1-5 | - | TRBV5-5 | TRBD1 | TGTGCCAGCAGCTCGCGACAGGGGGAAGGACAGCCCCAGCATTTT | CASSSRQGEGQPQHF
TRBJ2-1 | - | TRBV4-3 | TRBD2 | TGCGCCAGCAGCCAGAGGACTAGCGGGTACAATGAGCAGTTCTTC | CASSQRTSGYNEQFF
TRBJ2-3 | many | TRBV12-3/TRBV12-4 | - | TGTGCCAGCAGCCTTAGCACAGATACGCAGTATTTT | CASSLSTDTQYF
TRBJ2-7 | few | TRBV13 | TRBD1 | TGTGCCAGCAGCTTAGGGACAGGGGGCGCGAAGCAGTACTTC | CASSLGTGGAKQYF
TRBJ2-1 | - | TRBV11-2 | - | TGTGCCAGCAGCACGGACAGCGGGTATGAGCAGTTCTTC | CASSTDSGYEQFF
TRBJ2-7 | few | TRBV6-5 | - | TGTGCCAGCAGTCCCCTCTCCTACGAGCAGTACTTC | CASSPLSYEQYF
TRBJ2-1 | - | TRBV12-3/TRBV12-4 | - | TGTGCCAGCAGCCAGACTTATGTTAGTAGCGAAGAGCAGTTCTTC | CASSQTYVSSEEQFF
TRBJ2-7 | few | TRBV7-9 | - | TGTGCCAGCAGCTACCCTACAGGGGAGGGCTACGAGCAGTACTTC | CASSYPTGEGYEQYF
TRBJ2-5 | - | TRBV24-1 | TRBD1 | TGTGCCACCAGTGATTTAGCCCGGACAGGGGAAGAGACCCAGTACTTC | CATSDLARTGEETQYF
TRBJ2-3 | - | TRBV27 | - | TGTGCCAGCAGTTTAGGTGTTGGACCCAACACAGATACGCAGTATTTT | CASSLGVGPNTDTQYF
TRBJ2-7 | few | TRBV5-6 | TRBD2 | TGTGCCAGCAGCTGGCCGACCCTAGCGGGAGGGCCCAACGAGCAGTACTTC | CASSWPTLAGGPNEQYF
TRBJ2-5 | - | TRBV5-4 | TRBD1 | TGTGCCAGCAGCCTCAGACAGGGCCCAGAGACCCAGTACTTC | CASSLRQGPETQYF
TRBJ2-3 | - | TRBV5-5 | - | TGTGCCAGCAGCCTTGGGGCACAAGATACGCAGTATTTT | CASSLGAQDTQYF
TRBJ1-1 | - | TRBV27 | - | TGTGCCAGCAGTCCCCAGGGGACTCTGACTGAAGCTTTCTTT | CASSPQGTLTEAFF
TRBJ1-1 | many | TRBV4-1 | - | TGCGCCAGCAGCCAAGTGGGATTGAACACTGAAGCTTTCTTT | CASSQVGLNTEAFF
TRBJ2-7 | - | TRBV14 | - | TGTGCCAGCAGCCAGCAGGGAACCTACGAGCAGTACTTC | CASSQQGTYEQYF
TRBJ2-7 | many | TRBV7-6 | - | TGTGCCAGCAGCTCGCGGGACTCGACCTACGAGCAGTACTTC | CASSSRDSTYEQYF
TRBJ2-1 | few | TRBV7-9 | TRBD2 | TGTGCCAGCAGCTTAAGTAGCGGGAGTCCCGGGTACAATGAGCAGTTCTTC | CASSLSSGSPGYNEQFF
TRBJ1-1 | - | TRBV12-3/TRBV12-4 | - | TGTGCCAGCAGTCCTGCCGTGGGGACTGAAGCTTTCTTT | CASSPAVGTEAFF
TRBJ2-7 | - | TRBV29-1 | - | TGCAGCGTTGAAGGACCCTCCATGGGGGGCCTCGGGAGGGAGCAGTACTTC | CSVEGPSMGGLGREQYF
TRBJ2-3 | - | TRBV4-2 | TRBD2 | TGTGCCAGCAGCCCCCTCGGTAGCGGGAGGCCCACAGATACGCAGTATTTT | CASSPLGSGRPTDTQYF
TRBJ2-1 | - | TRBV24-1 | - | TGTGCCACCAGTGATACAGGGAATGCCTACAATGAGCAGTTCTTC | CATSDTGNAYNEQFF
TRBJ2-3 | - | TRBV7-2 | TRBD1 | TGTGCCAGCAGCTCCCCCCTGGACAGGGGGCGGGGAGATACGCAGTATTTT | CASSSPLDRGRGDTQYF
TRBJ2-3 | - | TRBV4-1 | TRBD1 | TGCGCCAGCAGCCAAGGACAGGGACAGGCGTTTGAAGATACGCAGTATTTT | CASSQGQGQAFEDTQYF
TRBJ2-5 | - | TRBV5-8 | TRBD1 | TGTGCCAGCAGCTTGAAAGGGACAGGGGTCAGAGAGACCCAGTACTTC | CASSLKGTGVRETQYF
TRBJ1-5 | few | TRBV4-1 | - | TGCGCCAGCAGCCAAGAGGGAACTTGGAATCAGCCCCAGCATTTT | CASSQEGTWNQPQHF
TRBJ2-5 | - | TRBV5-6 | - | TGTGCCAGCAGCTTGGTGGGGTTGGAGACCCAGTACTTC | CASSLVGLETQYF
TRBJ2-1 | - | TRBV7-6 | TRBD2 | TGTGCCAGCAGCCCACAAGCGGGGGTGTCCTACAATGAGCAGTTCTTC | CASSPQAGVSYNEQFF
TRBJ2-3 | many | TRBV2 | TRBD2 | TGTGCCAGCAGTGAAAGGGAGGGGACCTCCGGAGGAGATACGCAGTATTTT | CASSEREGTSGGDTQYF
TRBJ1-2 | few | TRBV6-6 | TRBD1 | TGTGCCAGCAGTTTACCACAGGGGGCTTCCTATGGCTACACCTTC | CASSLPQGASYGYTF
TRBJ2-3 | - | TRBV7-9 | - | TGTGCCAGCAGCTTACTAGTAACCACTAGCACAGATACGCAGTATTTT | CASSLLVTTSTDTQYF
TRBJ2-1 | few | TRBV11-2 | - | TGTGCCAGCAGCGGGGCGGGCTACGATGAGCAGTTCTTC | CASSGAGYDEQFF
TRBJ2-1 | many | TRBV25-1 | - | TGTGCCAGCCGGGGAGCCCTAAATGAGCAGTTCTTC | CASRGALNEQFF
TRBJ2-2 | few | TRBV29-1 | TRBD2 | TGCAGCGTTGCTAGCGGGGGATACACCGGGGAGCTGTTTTTT | CSVASGGYTGELFF
TRBJ2-3 | - | TRBV5-1 | - | TGCGCCAGCAGCTTGGTCCTTGCAGGCACAGATACGCAGTATTTT | CASSLVLAGTDTQYF
TRBJ2-6 | - | TRBV29-1 | - | TGCAGCGTTGAAGAATGGGGGACTGGGGCCAACGTCCTGACTTTC | CSVEEWGTGANVLTF
TRBJ1-3 | - | TRBV7-6 | - | TGTGCCAGCAGCTTAGGCGGTGGGCCTGGAAACACCATATATTTT | CASSLGGGPGNTIYF
TRBJ1-3 | - | TRBV7-9 | TRBD1 | TGTGCCAGCACCGCAACAGGGGGCTCTGGAAACACCATATATTTT | CASTATGGSGNTIYF
TRBJ2-7 | - | TRBV6-5 | - | TGTGCCAGCAGGGAACACCCCTACGAGCAGTACTTC | CASREHPYEQYF
TRBJ2-1 | - | TRBV27 | - | TGTGCCAGCAGGCGAGGGTACAATGAGCAGTTCTTC | CASRRGYNEQFF
TRBJ2-5 | - | TRBV7-6 | TRBD1 | TGTGCCAGCAGCACCGGACAGGGATTGGAGACCCAGTACTTC | CASSTGQGLETQYF